One TCR beta chain is described in this entry. Its specificity is unknown. This sample is part of a study of T cell responses to AZD1222 COVID-19 vaccine. Study-wide findings and caveats: The span of vaccine-associated CD4 TCRs extended across spike, with dominance at 160-218 and 743-854.

TCRdb keeps only in-frame clones here, not all; method: immunoSEQ multiplex PCR. The table lists about 180,000 clones, around 90% of them singletons. The TCR was taken from an adult who received the AZD1222 COVID-19 vaccine. This sample comprised peripheral blood, obtained 28 days after the second AZD1222 dose.

CDR3 sequence (DNA): TGTGCCAGCAGTTACGCCGGGACAGGGAGGCAAGAGACCCAGTACTTC. Translating it yields CASSYAGTGRQETQYF. This chain uses TRBV6-2 or TRBV6-3 with TRBJ2-5; 9 nucleotides line up with TRBD1. V trimming: 2 bases; J trimming: 2 bases; junction bases outside the gene matches: 6. CDR1 is MNHEY and CDR2 is SVGEGT in the germline V gene. This CDR3 region has 16 residues.